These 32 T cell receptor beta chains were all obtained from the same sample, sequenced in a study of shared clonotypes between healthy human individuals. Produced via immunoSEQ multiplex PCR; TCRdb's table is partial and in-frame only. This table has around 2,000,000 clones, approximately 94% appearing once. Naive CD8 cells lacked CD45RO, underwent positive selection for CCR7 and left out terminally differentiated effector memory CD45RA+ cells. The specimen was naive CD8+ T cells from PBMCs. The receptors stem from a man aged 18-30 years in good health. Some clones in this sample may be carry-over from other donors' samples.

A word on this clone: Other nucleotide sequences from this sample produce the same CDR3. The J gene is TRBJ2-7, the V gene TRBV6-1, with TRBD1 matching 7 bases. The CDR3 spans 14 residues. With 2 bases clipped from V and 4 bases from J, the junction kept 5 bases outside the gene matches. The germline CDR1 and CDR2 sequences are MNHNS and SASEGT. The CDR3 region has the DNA TGTGCCAGCAGTGAACTAGGGACAGCATACGAGCAGTACTTC. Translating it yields CASSELGTAYEQYF.

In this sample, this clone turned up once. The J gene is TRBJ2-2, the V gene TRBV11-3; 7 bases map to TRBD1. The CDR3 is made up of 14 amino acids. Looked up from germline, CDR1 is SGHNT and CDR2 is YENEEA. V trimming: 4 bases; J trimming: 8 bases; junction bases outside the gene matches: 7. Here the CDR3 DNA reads TGTGCCAGCAGCTACGAAGGGGGCCGGGGGGAGCTGTTTTTT. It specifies CASSYEGGRGELFF.

The CDR3: CASTLGRGPGEQFF. Here the CDR3 DNA reads TGTGCCAGCACCCTAGGGAGGGGGCCGGGTGAGCAGTTCTTC. The rearrangement uses TRBV28 and TRBJ2-1; possibly TRBD1 or TRBD2 for D (7 bases each). This CDR3 has 14 amino acids. Germline lookup yields CDR1 MDHEN and CDR2 SYDVKM. The ends were cut back, 7 bases at V and 9 bases at J, with 19 bases in the middle.

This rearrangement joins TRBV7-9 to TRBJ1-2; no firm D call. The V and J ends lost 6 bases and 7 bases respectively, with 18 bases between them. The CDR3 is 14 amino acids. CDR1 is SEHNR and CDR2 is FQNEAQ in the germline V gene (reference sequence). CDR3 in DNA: TGTGCCAGCAGGCAGCAGATGGGGAATTCTGGCTACACCTTC. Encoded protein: CASRQQMGNSGYTF.

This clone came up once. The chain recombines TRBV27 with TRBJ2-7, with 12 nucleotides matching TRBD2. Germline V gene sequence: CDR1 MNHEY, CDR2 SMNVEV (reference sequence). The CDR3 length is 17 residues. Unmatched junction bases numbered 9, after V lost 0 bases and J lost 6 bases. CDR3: CASSLSGWTSGKGEQYF. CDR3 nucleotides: TGTGCCAGCAGTTTATCGGGCTGGACTAGCGGGAAGGGCGAGCAGTACTTC.

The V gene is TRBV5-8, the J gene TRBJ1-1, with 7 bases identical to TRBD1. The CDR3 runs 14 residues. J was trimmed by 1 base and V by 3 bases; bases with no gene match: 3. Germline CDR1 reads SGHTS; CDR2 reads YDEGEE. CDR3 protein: CASSWGQRNTEAFF. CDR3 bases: TGTGCCAGCAGCTGGGGACAGAGGAACACTGAAGCTTTCTTT.

CDR3 coding DNA: TGCGCCAGCAGCCAAGGGGTGGGCAGGGAAAACACTGAAGCTTTCTTT. Protein: CASSQGVGRENTEAFF. The genes are TRBV4-3 and TRBJ1-1; D is possibly TRBD1 (5 bases). CDR1 is LGHNA and CDR2 is YSLEER in the germline V gene. There are 16 residues in the CDR3. V was cut by 1 base and J by 2 bases, with 14 bases left in between.

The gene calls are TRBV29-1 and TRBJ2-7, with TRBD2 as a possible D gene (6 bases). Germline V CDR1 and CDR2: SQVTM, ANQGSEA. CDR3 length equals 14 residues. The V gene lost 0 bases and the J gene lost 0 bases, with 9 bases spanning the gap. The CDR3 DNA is TGCAGCGTTGAAGACGGGACTTACTCCTACGAGCAGTACTTC. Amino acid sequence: CSVEDGTYSYEQYF.

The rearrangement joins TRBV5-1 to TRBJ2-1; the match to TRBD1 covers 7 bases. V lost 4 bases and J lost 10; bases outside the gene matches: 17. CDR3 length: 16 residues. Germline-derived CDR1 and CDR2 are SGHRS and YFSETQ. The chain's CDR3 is CASSLTQKTGIGEQFF. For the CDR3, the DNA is TGCGCCAGCAGCCTAACACAAAAGACAGGGATTGGGGAGCAGTTCTTC. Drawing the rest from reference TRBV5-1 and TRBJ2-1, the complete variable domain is KAGVTQTPRYLIKTRGQQVTLSCSPISGHRSVSWYQQTPGQGLQFLFEYFSETQRNKGNFPGRFSGRQFSNSRSEMNVSTLELGDSALYLCASSLTQKTGIGEQFFGPGTRLTVL.

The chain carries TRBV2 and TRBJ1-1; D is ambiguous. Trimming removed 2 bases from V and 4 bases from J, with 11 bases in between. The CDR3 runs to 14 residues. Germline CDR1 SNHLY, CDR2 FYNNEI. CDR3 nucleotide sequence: TGTGCCAGCAGTGAATTCCGGGAAATCACTGAAGCTTTCTTT. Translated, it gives CASSEFREITEAFF. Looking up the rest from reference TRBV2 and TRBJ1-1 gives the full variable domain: EPEVTQTPSHQVTQMGQEVILRCVPISNHLYFYWYRQILGQKVEFLVSFYNNEISEKSEIFDDQFSVERPDGSNFTLKIRSTKLEDSAMYFCASSEFREITEAFFGQGTRLTVV.

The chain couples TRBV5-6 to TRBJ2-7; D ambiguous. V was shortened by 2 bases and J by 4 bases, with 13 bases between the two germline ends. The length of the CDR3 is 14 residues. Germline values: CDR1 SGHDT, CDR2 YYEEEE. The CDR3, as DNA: TGTGCCAGCAGCTTTCGGCACCAATCTTACGAGCAGTACTTC. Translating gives CASSFRHQSYEQYF.

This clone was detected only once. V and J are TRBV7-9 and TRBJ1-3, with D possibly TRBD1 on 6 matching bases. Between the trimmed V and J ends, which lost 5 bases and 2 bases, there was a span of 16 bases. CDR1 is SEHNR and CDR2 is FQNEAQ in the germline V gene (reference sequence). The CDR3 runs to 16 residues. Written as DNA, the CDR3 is TGTGCCAGCAGCCAAGTATCCAGGGGACCTGGAAACACCATATATTTT. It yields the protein CASSQVSRGPGNTIYF.

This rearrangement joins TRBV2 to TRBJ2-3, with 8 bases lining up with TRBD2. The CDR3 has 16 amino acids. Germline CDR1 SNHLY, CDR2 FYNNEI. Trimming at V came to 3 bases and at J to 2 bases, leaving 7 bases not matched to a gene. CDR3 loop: CASSDPAGEYTDTQYF. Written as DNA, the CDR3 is TGTGCCAGCAGTGACCCAGCGGGAGAGTACACAGATACGCAGTATTTT.

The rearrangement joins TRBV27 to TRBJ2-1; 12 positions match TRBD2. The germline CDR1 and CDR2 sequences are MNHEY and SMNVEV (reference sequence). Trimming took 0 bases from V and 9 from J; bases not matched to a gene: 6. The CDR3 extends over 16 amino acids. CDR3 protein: CASSLSPSGRVGEQFF. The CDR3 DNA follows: TGTGCCAGCAGTTTATCGCCTAGCGGGAGGGTTGGTGAGCAGTTCTTC.

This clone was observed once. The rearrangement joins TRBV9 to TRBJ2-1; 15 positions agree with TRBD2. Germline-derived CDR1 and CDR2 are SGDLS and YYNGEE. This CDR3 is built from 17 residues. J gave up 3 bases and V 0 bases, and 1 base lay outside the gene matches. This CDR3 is CASSVGTSGRDYNEQFF. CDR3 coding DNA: TGTGCCAGCAGCGTAGGGACTAGCGGGAGGGACTACAATGAGCAGTTCTTC.

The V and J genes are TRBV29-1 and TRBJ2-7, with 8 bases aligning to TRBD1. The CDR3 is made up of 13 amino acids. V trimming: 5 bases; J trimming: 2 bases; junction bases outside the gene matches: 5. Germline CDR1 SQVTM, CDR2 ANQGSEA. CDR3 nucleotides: TGCAGCGTTACACCGGGACAGGCCTACGAGCAGTACTTC. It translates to CSVTPGQAYEQYF.

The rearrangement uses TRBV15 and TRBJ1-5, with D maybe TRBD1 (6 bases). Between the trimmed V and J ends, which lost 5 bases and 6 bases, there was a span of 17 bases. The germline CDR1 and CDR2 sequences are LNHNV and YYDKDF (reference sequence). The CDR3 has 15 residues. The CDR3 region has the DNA TGTGCCACCAGCGGGGGGCAGTTCGAGAGTCAGCCCCAGCATTTT. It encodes CATSGGQFESQPQHF.

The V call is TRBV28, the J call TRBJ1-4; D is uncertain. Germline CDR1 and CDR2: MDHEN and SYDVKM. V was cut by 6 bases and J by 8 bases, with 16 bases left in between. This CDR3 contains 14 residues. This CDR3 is CASRTLPLGEKLFF. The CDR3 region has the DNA TGTGCCAGCAGGACTCTACCCTTGGGGGAAAAACTGTTTTTT.

The CDR3 spells CASKSTGGYYYGYTF. For the CDR3, the DNA is TGTGCCAGCAAATCGACAGGCGGGTACTACTATGGCTACACCTTC. This chain connects TRBV28 to TRBJ1-2; maybe TRBD1 (6 bases). The V end lost 7 bases, the J end lost 3 bases, and 18 bases lay between the germline ends. The CDR3 totals 15 residues. Per germline, CDR1 MDHEN and CDR2 SYDVKM.

The CDR3 reads CASSQVSSVEDEQFF. The CDR3 nucleotides are TGTGCCAGCAGCCAAGTCTCGTCAGTAGAGGATGAGCAGTTCTTC. The chain carries TRBV7-9 and TRBJ2-1; D remains unclear. The V gene's germline CDR1 is SEHNR and CDR2 FQNEAQ (reference sequence). The CDR3 is 15 residues long. The V and J ends lost 5 bases and 8 bases respectively, with 19 bases between them.

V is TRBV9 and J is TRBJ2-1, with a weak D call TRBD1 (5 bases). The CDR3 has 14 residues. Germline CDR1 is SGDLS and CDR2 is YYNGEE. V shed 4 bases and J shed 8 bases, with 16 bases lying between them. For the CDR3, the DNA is TGTGCCAGCAGCTCGGATGGGGCCCAGGATGAGCAGTTCTTC. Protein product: CASSSDGAQDEQFF.

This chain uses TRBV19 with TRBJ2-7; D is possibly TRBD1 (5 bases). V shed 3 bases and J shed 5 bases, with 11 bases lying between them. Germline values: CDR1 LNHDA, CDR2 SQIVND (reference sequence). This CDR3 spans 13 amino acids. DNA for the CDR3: TGTGCCAGTAGTATGGGGCAGGGAAACGAGCAGTACTTC. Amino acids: CASSMGQGNEQYF.

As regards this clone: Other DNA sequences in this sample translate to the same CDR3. The CDR3, as DNA: TGTGCCAGCAGCTCCGGACAGGGAAGCTCCTACAATGAGCAGTTCTTC. It specifies CASSSGQGSSYNEQFF. The V and J genes are TRBV7-9 and TRBJ2-1; 8 bases match TRBD1. This CDR3 has 16 residues. Germline V gives CDR1 SEHNR, CDR2 FQNEAQ (reference sequence). With 4 bases clipped from V and 0 bases from J, the junction kept 5 bases outside the gene matches. The complete variable domain, with remaining parts taken from reference TRBV7-9 and TRBJ2-1, reads DTGVSQNPRHKITKRGQNVTFRCDPISEHNRLYWYRQTLGQGPEFLTYFQNEAQLEKSRLLSDRFSAERPKGSFSTLEIQRTEQGDSAMYLCASSSGQGSSYNEQFFGPGTRLTVL.

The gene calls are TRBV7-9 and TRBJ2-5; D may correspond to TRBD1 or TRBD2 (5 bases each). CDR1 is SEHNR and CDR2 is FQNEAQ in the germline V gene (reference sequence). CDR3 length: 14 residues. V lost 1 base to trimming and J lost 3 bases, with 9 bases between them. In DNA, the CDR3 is TGTGCCAGCAGCTTAGGAGGGGTTAAAGAGACCCAGTACTTC. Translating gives CASSLGGVKETQYF.

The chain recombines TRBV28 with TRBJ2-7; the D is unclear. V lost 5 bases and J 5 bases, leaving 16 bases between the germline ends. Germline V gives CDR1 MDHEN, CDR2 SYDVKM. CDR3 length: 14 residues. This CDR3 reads CASSTSSPTHEQYF. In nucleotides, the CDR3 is TGTGCCAGCAGTACATCCTCCCCAACCCACGAGCAGTACTTC.

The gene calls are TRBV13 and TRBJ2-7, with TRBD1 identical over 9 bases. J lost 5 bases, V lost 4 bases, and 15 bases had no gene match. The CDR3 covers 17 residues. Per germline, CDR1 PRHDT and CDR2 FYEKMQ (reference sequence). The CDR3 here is CASSSRTGGFITNEQYF. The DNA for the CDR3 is TGTGCCAGCAGCTCGCGAACAGGGGGCTTTATTACCAACGAGCAGTACTTC. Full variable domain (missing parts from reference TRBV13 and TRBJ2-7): AAGVIQSPRHLIKEKRETATLKCYPIPRHDTVYWYQQGPGQDPQFLISFYEKMQSDKGSIPDRFSAQQFSDYHSELNMSSLELGDSALYFCASSSRTGGFITNEQYFGPGTRLTVT.

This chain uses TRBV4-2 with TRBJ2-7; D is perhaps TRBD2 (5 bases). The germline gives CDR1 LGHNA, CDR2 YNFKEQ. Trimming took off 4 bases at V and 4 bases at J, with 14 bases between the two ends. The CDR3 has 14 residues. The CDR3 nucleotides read TGTGCCAGCAGCCCGCCGGGATCCCCTTACGAGCAGTACTTC. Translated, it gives CASSPPGSPYEQYF.

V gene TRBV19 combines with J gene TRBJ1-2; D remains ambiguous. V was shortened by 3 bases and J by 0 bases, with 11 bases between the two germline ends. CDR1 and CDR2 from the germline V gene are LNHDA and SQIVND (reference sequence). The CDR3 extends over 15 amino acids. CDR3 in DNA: TGTGCCAGTAGTATCGGGCGGGAAGCTAACTATGGCTACACCTTC. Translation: CASSIGREANYGYTF.

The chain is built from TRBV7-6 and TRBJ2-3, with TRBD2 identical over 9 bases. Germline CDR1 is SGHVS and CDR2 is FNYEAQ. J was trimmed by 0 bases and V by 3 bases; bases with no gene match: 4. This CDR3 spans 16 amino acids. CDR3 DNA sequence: TGTGCCAGCAGCTTGACTAGCGGATTAAGCACAGATACGCAGTATTTT. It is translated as CASSLTSGLSTDTQYF.

CDR3 DNA: TGTGCCACTAACAGACAGGGGGGCTACACCTTC. This encodes CATNRQGGYTF. The chain employs TRBV28 and TRBJ1-2; 8 bases line up with TRBD1. This CDR3 comprises 11 residues. Germline assignment: CDR1 MDHEN and CDR2 SYDVKM. V gave up 10 bases and J gave up 8 bases; unmatched junction bases: 6.

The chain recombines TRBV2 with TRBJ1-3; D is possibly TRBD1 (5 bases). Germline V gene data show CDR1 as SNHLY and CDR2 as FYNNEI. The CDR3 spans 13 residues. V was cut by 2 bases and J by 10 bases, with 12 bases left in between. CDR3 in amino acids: CASSESRKGTIYF. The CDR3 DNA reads TGTGCCAGCAGTGAATCCCGGAAGGGGACCATATATTTT.

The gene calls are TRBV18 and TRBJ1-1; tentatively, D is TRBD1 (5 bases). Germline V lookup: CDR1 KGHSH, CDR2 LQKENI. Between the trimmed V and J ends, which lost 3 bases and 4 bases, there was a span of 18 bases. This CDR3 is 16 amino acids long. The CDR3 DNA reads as TGTGCCAGCTCACCCTCCAATATGGGGGTGAGCACTGAAGCTTTCTTT. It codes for CASSPSNMGVSTEAFF.